This TCR beta chain derives from a study of CD8 T cells in Susac syndrome. Trimming cost V 8 bases and J 9 bases, with 14 bases left between them. Germline-derived CDR1 and CDR2 are LNHDA and SQIVND (reference sequence). The CDR3 totals 12 residues. With random hexamers, 0.5 to 1 ug RNA was reverse transcribed. Amplification of TCR beta CDR3 spanned 54 Vbeta and 13 Jbeta via immunoSEQ multiplex PCR. TCRdb reanalysed the immunoSEQ multiplex PCR reads using MiXCR and keeps one entry per CDR3 protein. Of 150,000 to 200,000 distinct CDR3 sequences in the sample, approximately 94% were seen once. Specimen: CD4+ T cells from PBMCs. The sequence derives from a human donor with multiple sclerosis. The gene calls are TRBV19 and TRBJ2-1, with a weak D call TRBD2 (5 bases). The CDR3 sequence: CASRTRTLEQFF. The CDR3 nucleotides are TGTGCCAGTCGCACTAGAACGCTTGAGCAGTTCTTC.